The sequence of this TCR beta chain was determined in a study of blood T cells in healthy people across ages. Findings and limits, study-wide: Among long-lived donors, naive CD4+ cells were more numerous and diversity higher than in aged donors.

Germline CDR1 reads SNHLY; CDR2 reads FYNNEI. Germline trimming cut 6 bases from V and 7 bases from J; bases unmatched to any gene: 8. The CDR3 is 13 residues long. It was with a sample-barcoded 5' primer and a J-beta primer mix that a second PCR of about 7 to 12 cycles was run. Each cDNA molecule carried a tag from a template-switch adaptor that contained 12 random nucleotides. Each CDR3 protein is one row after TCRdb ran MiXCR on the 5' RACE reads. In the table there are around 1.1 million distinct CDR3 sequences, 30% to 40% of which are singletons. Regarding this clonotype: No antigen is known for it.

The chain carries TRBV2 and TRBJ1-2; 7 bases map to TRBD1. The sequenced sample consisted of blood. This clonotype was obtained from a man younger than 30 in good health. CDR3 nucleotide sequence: TGTGCCAGCAGGGCGACAGGGTTGTGTGGCTACACCTTC. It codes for CASRATGLCGYTF.